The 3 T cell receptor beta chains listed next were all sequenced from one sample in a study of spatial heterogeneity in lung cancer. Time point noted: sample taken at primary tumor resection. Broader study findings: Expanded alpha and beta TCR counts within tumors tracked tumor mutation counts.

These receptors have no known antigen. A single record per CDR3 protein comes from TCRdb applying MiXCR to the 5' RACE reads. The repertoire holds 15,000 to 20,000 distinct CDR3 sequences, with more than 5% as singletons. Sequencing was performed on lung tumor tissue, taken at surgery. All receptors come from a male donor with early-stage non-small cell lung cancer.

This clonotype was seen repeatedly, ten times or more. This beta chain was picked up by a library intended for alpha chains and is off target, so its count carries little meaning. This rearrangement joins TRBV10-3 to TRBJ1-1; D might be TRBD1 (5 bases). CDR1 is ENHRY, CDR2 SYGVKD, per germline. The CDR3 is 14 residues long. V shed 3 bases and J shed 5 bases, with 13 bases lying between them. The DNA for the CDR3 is TGTGCCATCAGTGATGAGGGGAGGGAGACTGAAGCTTTCTTT. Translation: CAISDEGRETEAFF.

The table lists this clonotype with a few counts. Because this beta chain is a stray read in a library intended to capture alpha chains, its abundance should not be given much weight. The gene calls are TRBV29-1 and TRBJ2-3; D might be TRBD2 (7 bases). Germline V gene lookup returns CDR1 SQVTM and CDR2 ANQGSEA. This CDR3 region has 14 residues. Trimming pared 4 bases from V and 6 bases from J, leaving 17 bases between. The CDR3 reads CSVVGGGGGDTQYF. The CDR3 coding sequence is TGCAGCGTTGTGGGGGGGGGCGGCGGCGATACGCAGTATTTT.

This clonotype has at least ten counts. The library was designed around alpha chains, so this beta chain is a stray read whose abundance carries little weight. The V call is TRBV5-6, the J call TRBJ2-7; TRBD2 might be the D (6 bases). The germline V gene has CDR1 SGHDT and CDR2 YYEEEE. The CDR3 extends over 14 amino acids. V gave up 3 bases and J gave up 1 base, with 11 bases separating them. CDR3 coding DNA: TGTGCCAGCAGCTGGGGGAGGAATTCCTACGAGCAGTACTTC. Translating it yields CASSWGRNSYEQYF.